This is a list of T cell receptor beta chains from one sample in a study of CD8+ T cells in alopecia areata. The method was immunoSEQ multiplex PCR; TCRdb's version includes in-frame clones alone and lacks a portion of them. The sample has more than 95,000 clones, 35% to 45% seen once. The specimen was CD4+ T cells sorted from blood. The receptor set was obtained from a human donor with alopecia areata. The CDR3 runs from the conserved cysteine through the conserved F or W. A D gene is named only where the DNA matches it firmly. Rows give clone size only sometimes, using once, few, many, or a class for an expanded clone.

cdr3_length: 14; v_call: TRBV11-2; clone_size: NA; j_call: TRBJ1-1; d_call: NA; cdr3_nt: TGTGCCAGCAGCTCTGGTACAGGGAACACTGAAGCTTTCTTT; cdr3_aa: CASSSGTGNTEAFF
cdr3_length: 11; v_call: TRBV20-1; clone_size: NA; j_call: TRBJ2-1; d_call: TRBD1; cdr3_nt: TGCAGTGCTCCGCGGACAGGCCAGCAGTTCTTC; cdr3_aa: CSAPRTGQQFF
cdr3_length: 16; v_call: TRBV2; clone_size: NA; j_call: TRBJ2-2; d_call: TRBD2; cdr3_nt: TGTGCCAGCAGGGGAGGCCTAGCGGGAGTTATCGGGGAGCTGTTTTTT; cdr3_aa: CASRGGLAGVIGELFF
cdr3_length: 13; v_call: TRBV30; clone_size: few; j_call: TRBJ2-4; d_call: NA; cdr3_nt: TGTGCCTGGAGTGCGTCAGGGGCTAGAGGCCCCCTCTTC; cdr3_aa: CAWSASGARGPLF
cdr3_length: 16; v_call: TRBV7-2; clone_size: few; j_call: TRBJ2-1; d_call: TRBD2; cdr3_nt: TGTGCCAGCAGCTCCGACCGCGAACAAGCGGGGAATGAGCAGTTCTTC; cdr3_aa: CASSSDREQAGNEQFF
cdr3_length: 14; v_call: TRBV29-1; clone_size: few; j_call: TRBJ1-4; d_call: NA; cdr3_nt: TGCAGCGCGAGTACCTTAGCAACTAATGAAAAACTGTTTTTT; cdr3_aa: CSASTLATNEKLFF
cdr3_length: 13; v_call: TRBV29-1; clone_size: NA; j_call: TRBJ1-6; d_call: TRBD1; cdr3_nt: TGCAGCGTAGGACAGGAGTATAATTCACCCCTCCACTTT; cdr3_aa: CSVGQEYNSPLHF
cdr3_length: 14; v_call: TRBV7-2; clone_size: NA; j_call: TRBJ2-7; d_call: NA; cdr3_nt: TGTGCCAGCAGCTTAGCGCATAGCTCCTACGAGCAGTACTTC; cdr3_aa: CASSLAHSSYEQYF
cdr3_length: 12; v_call: TRBV28; clone_size: NA; j_call: TRBJ2-1; d_call: NA; cdr3_nt: TGTGCCAGCAGTTTATACCCCAATGAGCAGTTCTTC; cdr3_aa: CASSLYPNEQFF
cdr3_length: 15; v_call: TRBV5-1; clone_size: NA; j_call: TRBJ2-1; d_call: TRBD2; cdr3_nt: TGCGCCAGCCAACTAGCGGGAGTATCCTACAATGAGCAGTTCTTC; cdr3_aa: CASQLAGVSYNEQFF
cdr3_length: 15; v_call: TRBV6-5; clone_size: NA; j_call: TRBJ2-7; d_call: NA; cdr3_nt: TGTGCCAGCAGAATCCACGGTGTGGGTTACTACGAGCAGTACTTC; cdr3_aa: CASRIHGVGYYEQYF
cdr3_length: 15; v_call: TRBV21-1; clone_size: NA; j_call: TRBJ2-7; d_call: NA; cdr3_nt: TGTGCCAGCAGCAAAAGGAAGGACAAGGGCTACGAGCAGTACTTC; cdr3_aa: CASSKRKDKGYEQYF
cdr3_length: 15; v_call: TRBV18; clone_size: few; j_call: TRBJ1-1; d_call: NA; cdr3_nt: TGTGCCAGCTCACTCCTTGACAGTATGAACACTGAAGCTTTCTTT; cdr3_aa: CASSLLDSMNTEAFF
cdr3_length: 12; v_call: TRBV29-1; clone_size: few; j_call: TRBJ2-7; d_call: NA; cdr3_nt: TGCAGCGTCAGACAAGGGGGGGACGAGCAGTACTTC; cdr3_aa: CSVRQGGDEQYF
cdr3_length: 14; v_call: TRBV25-1; clone_size: NA; j_call: TRBJ2-7; d_call: TRBD2; cdr3_nt: TGTGCCAGCAGTGGCCTAGCGGGGTCCTACGAGCAGTACTTC; cdr3_aa: CASSGLAGSYEQYF
cdr3_length: 14; v_call: TRBV7-2; clone_size: few; j_call: TRBJ2-3; d_call: TRBD1; cdr3_nt: TGTGCCAGCAGCTTAGGAGGGGGCCCAGATACGCAGTATTTT; cdr3_aa: CASSLGGGPDTQYF
cdr3_length: 17; v_call: TRBV29-1; clone_size: NA; j_call: TRBJ2-1; d_call: NA; cdr3_nt: TGCAGCGTTCACCCAATGAGGCCCGGGGGATACTACAATGAGCAGTTCTTC; cdr3_aa: CSVHPMRPGGYYNEQFF
cdr3_length: 14; v_call: TRBV30; clone_size: few; j_call: TRBJ2-1; d_call: NA; cdr3_nt: TGTGCCTGGACGATTAGCGGCTCCTACAATGAGCAGTTCTTC; cdr3_aa: CAWTISGSYNEQFF
cdr3_length: 8; v_call: TRBV7-9; clone_size: NA; j_call: TRBJ2-2; d_call: NA; cdr3_nt: TGTGCGAGCGGGGAGCTGTTTTTT; cdr3_aa: CASGELFF
cdr3_length: 16; v_call: TRBV30; clone_size: many; j_call: TRBJ2-6; d_call: NA; cdr3_nt: TGTGCCTGGAGAGGGGCAGGCATCTCTGGGGCCAACGTCCTGACTTTC; cdr3_aa: CAWRGAGISGANVLTF
cdr3_length: 13; v_call: TRBV28; clone_size: NA; j_call: TRBJ2-7; d_call: NA; cdr3_nt: TGTGCCAGCAGTTCGACTAGTCGGGGCGAGCAGTACTTC; cdr3_aa: CASSSTSRGEQYF
cdr3_length: 15; v_call: TRBV7-3; clone_size: few; j_call: TRBJ2-7; d_call: TRBD1; cdr3_nt: TGTGCCAGCAGCTTGGGACAGGGGCACATGGGCGAGCAGTACTTC; cdr3_aa: CASSLGQGHMGEQYF
cdr3_length: 12; v_call: TRBV30; clone_size: NA; j_call: TRBJ2-1; d_call: NA; cdr3_nt: TGTGCCTGGAGTCCCACTTACAATGAGCAGTTCTTC; cdr3_aa: CAWSPTYNEQFF
cdr3_length: 16; v_call: TRBV6-5; clone_size: NA; j_call: TRBJ2-7; d_call: NA; cdr3_nt: TGTGCCAGCAGTTTAGGTTTGGGCGCAGGGCCCGACGAGCAGTACTTC; cdr3_aa: CASSLGLGAGPDEQYF
cdr3_length: 15; v_call: TRBV4-3; clone_size: NA; j_call: TRBJ2-1; d_call: NA; cdr3_nt: TGCGCCAGCAGCCAAGAGACTACCTCCTACAATGAGCAGTTCTTC; cdr3_aa: CASSQETTSYNEQFF
cdr3_length: 12; v_call: TRBV29-1; clone_size: NA; j_call: TRBJ2-3; d_call: NA; cdr3_nt: TGCAGCGCTAGACAGTTCACAGATACGCAGTATTTT; cdr3_aa: CSARQFTDTQYF
cdr3_length: 14; v_call: TRBV5-1; clone_size: few; j_call: TRBJ2-2; d_call: NA; cdr3_nt: TGCGCCAGCAGCTGGGACCCGAACACCGGGGAGCTGTTTTTT; cdr3_aa: CASSWDPNTGELFF
cdr3_length: 15; v_call: TRBV5-4; clone_size: NA; j_call: TRBJ2-7; d_call: NA; cdr3_nt: TGTGCCAGCAGCGCTCGGCAGACGATTTCCTACGAGCAGTACTTC; cdr3_aa: CASSARQTISYEQYF
cdr3_length: 10; v_call: TRBV29-1; clone_size: few; j_call: TRBJ1-2; d_call: NA; cdr3_nt: TGCAGCGCTGGGACTTATGGCTACACCTTC; cdr3_aa: CSAGTYGYTF
cdr3_length: 13; v_call: TRBV14; clone_size: NA; j_call: TRBJ2-7; d_call: NA; cdr3_nt: TGTGCCAGCAGCCAACCGGACAGCTACGAGCAGTACTTC; cdr3_aa: CASSQPDSYEQYF